The 19 T cell receptor beta chains reported below all come from one sample, sequenced in a study of regulatory T cells in long-lasting Graves disease (dated by TCRdb to 2020 to 2023). Per the publication, the time point label means: newly diagnosed GD, antithyroid drugs for less than 3 months. RNA was extracted from PBMCs in TRIzol for both TCR sequencing and RNA sequencing. Preparation of the library involved multiplex PCR. These reads were obtained on an Illumina HiSeq 4000. iRepertoire HTBI primers and Arm-PCR amplification of CDR3 regions were used to construct TCR beta libraries. The public reads were reanalyzed by TCRdb: fastp trimming at Q25, MiXCR alignment, in-frame beta chains only. Records with the same CDR3 protein are collapsed into one entry carrying the most frequent genes and DNA. For this sample the table gives 360,000 or so distinct CDR3 sequences, of which around 16% were detected only once. Clones ranked in the top ten supply 20% to 25% of the sample.

The same sample was also used in a study of T cells in Graves' hyperthyroidism and ophthalmopathy.

The sample consisted of peripheral blood mononuclear cells (PBMCs), taken at new diagnosis, from a patient treated with antithyroid drugs. These receptors were obtained from a woman aged 18-29 years with Graves disease. Donor details come from another sample of the same person, matched by shared clones.

The chain couples TRBV27 to TRBJ1-1; a possible D gene is TRBD1 (6 bases). Trimming pared 8 bases from V and 6 bases from J, leaving 16 bases between. This CDR3 spans 13 amino acids. Looked up from germline, CDR1 is MNHEY and CDR2 is SMNVEV (reference sequence). CDR3 sequence: CASVEGGWAEAFF. In DNA form, the CDR3 reads TGTGCCAGCGTCGAGGGGGGTTGGGCTGAAGCTTTCTTT.

This clonotype came up many times. This rearrangement joins TRBV28 to TRBJ2-7; 11 positions match TRBD1. J lost 4 bases, V lost 6 bases, and 8 bases had no gene match. The CDR3 runs to 15 residues. Germline CDR1 is MDHEN and CDR2 is SYDVKM. The CDR3 sequence is CASRTRTGGWYEQYF. The CDR3, as DNA: TGTGCCAGCAGGACCCGGACAGGGGGCTGGTACGAGCAGTACTTC.

Ten or more counts support this clonotype. Here the CDR3 reads CASSRTGAFHEQYF. The CDR3 DNA follows: TGTGCCAGCAGCCGGACGGGGGCTTTCCACGAGCAGTACTTC. The J gene is TRBJ2-3, the V gene TRBV3-1; D may correspond to TRBD1 or TRBD2 (6 bases each). The assigned J gene may be wrong: the sequence end matches TRBJ2-7 better. From germline, CDR1 is LGHDT and CDR2 YNNKEL (reference sequence). The CDR3 is 14 residues long.

This clonotype has at least ten counts. The V gene is TRBV20-1, the J gene TRBJ2-7; 7 nucleotides agree with TRBD2. This CDR3 spans 17 amino acids. The trim removed 0 bases at V and 2 bases at J, leaving 13 bases unmatched. The V gene's germline CDR1 is DFQATT and CDR2 SNEGSKA (reference sequence). CDR3 residues: CSARDPLGGRRAYEQYF. DNA for the CDR3: TGCAGTGCTAGAGATCCTTTGGGGGGGAGGAGGGCCTACGAGCAGTACTTC.

The J gene is TRBJ1-3, the V gene TRBV4-3, with unresolved D. The CDR3 consists of 13 residues. Germline assignment: CDR1 LGHNA and CDR2 YSLEER. V lost 1 base and J lost 9, with 10 bases in between. CDR3 nucleotide sequence: TGCGCCAGCAGCCAAGGCGCCTGGAGCACCATATATTTT. It yields the protein CASSQGAWSTIYF.

This clonotype was seen many times. The gene calls are TRBV7-3 and TRBJ1-1; a possible D gene is TRBD1 (5 bases). Trimming pared 3 bases from V and 6 bases from J, leaving 8 bases between. Germline-derived CDR1 and CDR2 are SGHTA and FQGTGA. This CDR3 has 12 amino acids. The CDR3 is CASSFDRAEAFF. Here the CDR3 DNA reads TGTGCCAGCAGCTTCGACAGAGCTGAAGCTTTCTTT.

This clonotype has just a few counts. The genes are TRBV9 and TRBJ2-7, with TRBD1 identical over 9 bases. Looked up from germline, CDR1 is SGDLS and CDR2 is YYNGEE. The V segment lost 3 bases and the J segment 0 bases; nucleotides outside the gene matches: 4. The CDR3 covers 15 residues. CDR3 in DNA: TGTGCCAGCAGCGCACAGGGGGCTTTCTCCTACGAGCAGTACTTC. As protein: CASSAQGAFSYEQYF.

This rearrangement joins TRBV19 to TRBJ2-5, with D perhaps TRBD1 (5 bases). Germline V gene data show CDR1 as LNHDA and CDR2 as SQIVND (reference sequence). The CDR3 length is 12 residues. With 7 bases removed from V and 7 bases from J, the gap between germline ends came to 13 bases. The CDR3 region is CASKGQGATQYF. The DNA for the CDR3 is TGTGCCAGTAAGGGGCAGGGTGCGACCCAGTACTTC.

This clonotype has ten or more counts. The chain uses TRBV12-3 or TRBV12-4 and TRBJ1-1; D perhaps matches TRBD1 (5 bases). V gave up 5 bases and J gave up 5 bases, with 18 bases separating them. This CDR3 has 15 amino acids. The CDR3 sequence is CASSMGRAQGTEAFF. CDR3 sequence (DNA): TGTGCCAGCAGTATGGGACGGGCCCAGGGTACTGAAGCTTTCTTT.

At least ten counts were recorded for this clonotype. V gene TRBV12-3 or TRBV12-4 combines with J gene TRBJ2-2, with a tentative D call TRBD2 (5 bases). The CDR3 loop spans 17 amino acids. V was clipped by 3 bases and J by 4 bases, with 18 bases between them. The CDR3: CASSLGGRLRSTGELFF. The CDR3 DNA is TGTGCCAGCAGTTTGGGCGGGCGGCTAAGAAGCACCGGGGAGCTGTTTTTT.

This clonotype was recorded many times. CDR3 DNA: TGTGCCAGCAGCTTTGCCGGGGGAGGAAATCAGCCCCAGCATTTT. Protein product: CASSFAGGGNQPQHF. The V gene is TRBV7-2, the J gene TRBJ1-5; D possibly corresponds to TRBD1 (5 bases). The V end lost 3 bases, the J end lost 4 bases, and 13 bases lay between the germline ends. This CDR3 has 15 residues. The germline V gene has CDR1 SGHTA and CDR2 FQGNSA.

The table lists this clonotype with many counts. Here the CDR3 reads CASTETFTDREAYNEQFF. The CDR3 DNA follows: TGTGCCAGCACCGAAACATTTACCGACAGGGAGGCCTACAATGAGCAGTTCTTC. The chain has TRBV6-1 and TRBJ2-1; D possibly corresponds to TRBD1 (7 bases). The CDR3 has 18 amino acids. CDR1 is MNHNS, CDR2 SASEGT, per germline. Trimming shortened V by 7 bases and J by 2 bases, and 24 bases separated the two germline ends.

The table lists this clonotype with a few counts. The V and J genes are TRBV6-1 and TRBJ1-2; 10 bases map to TRBD1. The CDR3 runs to 17 residues. V shed 6 bases and J 3 bases; nucleotides not matched to a gene: 13. The germline CDR1 and CDR2 sequences are MNHNS and SASEGT. For the CDR3, the DNA is TGTGCCAGCAGCAAAACTTCGACCGGGACAGGGGACTATGGCTACACCTTC. It translates to CASSKTSTGTGDYGYTF.

Points on this clonotype: Possible read error: a much larger clone is one base away. The chain employs TRBV6-4 and TRBJ1-1; possible D gene TRBD1, 5 bases. Germline values: CDR1 MRHNA, CDR2 SNTAGT. This CDR3 region has 14 residues. CDR3 nucleotides: TGTGCCGGCAGTGATGGGACTGAGAACACTGAAGCTTTCTTT. This encodes CAGSDGTENTEAFF.

This clonotype has at least ten counts. The genes are TRBV2 and TRBJ1-2; D is perhaps TRBD1 (6 bases). Looked up from germline, CDR1 is SNHLY and CDR2 is FYNNEI. The CDR3 totals 14 residues. Trimming stripped 2 bases from V and 8 bases from J, with 15 bases between. CDR3 sequence: CASSEMGGAEGYTF. The CDR3 DNA reads as TGTGCCAGCAGTGAAATGGGGGGCGCAGAGGGCTACACCTTC.

This clonotype was picked up many times. The V and J genes are TRBV11-2 and TRBJ2-7; TRBD2 agrees at 7 bases. Germline V gene data show CDR1 as SGHAT and CDR2 as FQNNGV. The CDR3 sequence is 14 residues long. Trimming at V came to 5 bases and at J to 6 bases, leaving 10 bases not matched to a gene. CDR3 DNA: TGTGCCAGCAGCCGGGTCCGGACTAGTCCCGAGCAGTACTTC. It translates to CASSRVRTSPEQYF. The full variable domain, its missing parts supplied by reference TRBV11-2 and TRBJ2-7, is EAGVAQSPRYKIIEKRQSVAFWCNPISGHATLYWYQQILGQGPKLLIQFQNNGVVDDSQLPKDRFSAERLKGVDSTLKIQPAKLEDSAVYLCASSRVRTSPEQYFGPGTRLTVT.

This clonotype was detected many times. The V call is TRBV7-9, the J call TRBJ1-1, with D perhaps matching TRBD1 (6 bases). CDR3 size: 12 residues. CDR1 is SEHNR and CDR2 is FQNEAQ in the germline V gene (reference sequence). Trimming cost V 11 bases and J 1 base, with 11 bases left between them. CDR3 coding DNA: TGTGCCCCCCGACAGGCGAACACTGAAGCTTTCTTT. Its translation: CAPRQANTEAFF.

This clonotype was recorded many times. The germline gene is not matched at one end of the junction; a read error may be the cause. The J gene is TRBJ2-3, the V gene TRBV5-1, with TRBD2 as a possible D gene (7 bases). The CDR3 covers 16 residues. CDR1 is SGHRS, CDR2 YFSETQ, per germline. The chain's CDR3 is CASSLAGGLYTDTQYF. CDR3 sequence (DNA): TGTGCCAGCAGCTTGGCCGGGGGGCTTTACACAGATACGCAGTATTTT.

A few counts support this clonotype. The CDR3 region is CASSLGENTGELFF. In DNA, the CDR3 is TGCGCCAGCAGCTTGGGTGAAAACACCGGGGAGCTGTTTTTT. The chain carries TRBV5-1 and TRBJ2-2; D gene ambiguous. The CDR3 has 14 residues. CDR1 is SGHRS and CDR2 is YFSETQ in the germline V gene. Trimming took 0 bases from V and 2 from J, leaving 5 bases between them. The variable domain in full, with the rest retrieved from reference TRBV5-1 and TRBJ2-2, is KAGVTQTPRYLIKTRGQQVTLSCSPISGHRSVSWYQQTPGQGLQFLFEYFSETQRNKGNFPGRFSGRQFSNSRSEMNVSTLELGDSALYLCASSLGENTGELFFGEGSRLTVL.